The T cell receptor (beta chain) described here comes from a study of T cell repertoires in cytomegalovirus infection. The V gene's germline CDR1 is MNHNY and CDR2 SVGAGI (reference sequence). This CDR3 has 13 residues. The germline V and J ends were trimmed by 7 bases and 4 bases, with 13 bases remaining between them. Each CDR3 protein gets one entry after TCRdb re-called the reads with MiXCR. Counted here are roughly 570,000 distinct CDR3 sequences, around 40% occurring once; the ten biggest clones make up 48%. A word on this clonotype: The antigen remains undetermined.

The receptor was isolated from a human donor in good health (CMV status not recorded). Some clones in this sample may be carry-over from other donors' samples. The sequencing here drew on cultured PBMCs, taken from culture after CMV antigen stimulation. The chain recombines TRBV6-6 with TRBJ1-2, with a possible D match to TRBD1 (5 bases). CDR3 DNA: TGTGCCAGCACCCTACAGGAAGGCTATGGCTACACCTTC. This encodes CASTLQEGYGYTF.